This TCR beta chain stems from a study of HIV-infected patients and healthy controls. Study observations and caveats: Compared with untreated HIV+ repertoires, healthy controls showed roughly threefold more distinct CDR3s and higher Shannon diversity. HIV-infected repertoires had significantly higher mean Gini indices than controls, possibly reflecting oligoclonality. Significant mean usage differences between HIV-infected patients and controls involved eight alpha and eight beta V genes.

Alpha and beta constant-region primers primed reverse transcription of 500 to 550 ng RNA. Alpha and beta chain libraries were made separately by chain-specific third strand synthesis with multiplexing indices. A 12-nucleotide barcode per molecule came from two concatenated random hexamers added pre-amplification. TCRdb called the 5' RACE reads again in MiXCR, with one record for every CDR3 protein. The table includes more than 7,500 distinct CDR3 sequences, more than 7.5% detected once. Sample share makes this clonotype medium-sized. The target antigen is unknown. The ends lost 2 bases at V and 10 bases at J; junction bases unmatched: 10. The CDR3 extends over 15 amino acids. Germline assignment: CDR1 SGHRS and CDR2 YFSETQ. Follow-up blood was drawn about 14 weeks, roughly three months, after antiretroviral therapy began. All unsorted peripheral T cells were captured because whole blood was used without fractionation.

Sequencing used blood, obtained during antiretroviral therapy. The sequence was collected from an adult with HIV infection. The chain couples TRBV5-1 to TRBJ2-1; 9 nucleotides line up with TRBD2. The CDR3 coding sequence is TGCGCCAGCAGCTTCGCGGGAGGGCCAATTGAGGAGCAGTTCTTC. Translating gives CASSFAGGPIEEQFF.